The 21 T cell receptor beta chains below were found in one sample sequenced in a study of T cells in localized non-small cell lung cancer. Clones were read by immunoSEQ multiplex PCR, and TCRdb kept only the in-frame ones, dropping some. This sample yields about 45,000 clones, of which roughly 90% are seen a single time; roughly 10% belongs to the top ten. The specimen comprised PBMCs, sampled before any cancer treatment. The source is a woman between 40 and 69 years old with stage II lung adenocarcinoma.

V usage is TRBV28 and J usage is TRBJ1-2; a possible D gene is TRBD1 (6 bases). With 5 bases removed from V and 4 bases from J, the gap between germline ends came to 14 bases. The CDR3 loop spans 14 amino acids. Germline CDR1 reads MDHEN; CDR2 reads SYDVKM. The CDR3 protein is CASSVTGRFYGYTF. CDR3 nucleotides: TGTGCCAGCAGTGTGACAGGCAGGTTCTATGGCTACACCTTC.

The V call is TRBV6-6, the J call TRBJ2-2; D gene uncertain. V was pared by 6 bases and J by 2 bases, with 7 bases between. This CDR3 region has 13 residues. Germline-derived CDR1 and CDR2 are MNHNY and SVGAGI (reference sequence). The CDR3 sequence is CASSPFNTGELFF. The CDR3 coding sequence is TGTGCCAGCAGCCCCTTCAACACCGGGGAGCTGTTTTTT.

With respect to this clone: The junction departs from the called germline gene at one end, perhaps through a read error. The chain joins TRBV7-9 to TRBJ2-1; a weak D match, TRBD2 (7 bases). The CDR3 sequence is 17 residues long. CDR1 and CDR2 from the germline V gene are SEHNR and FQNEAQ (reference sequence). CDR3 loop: CTSSLKGGASPANEQFF. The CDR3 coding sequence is TGTACCAGCAGCCTCAAAGGGGGGGCAAGCCCAGCCAATGAGCAGTTCTTC.

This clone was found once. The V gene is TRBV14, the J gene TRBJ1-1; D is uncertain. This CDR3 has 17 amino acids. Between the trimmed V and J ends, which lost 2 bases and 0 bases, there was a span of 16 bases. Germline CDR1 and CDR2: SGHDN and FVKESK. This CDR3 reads CASSQWGKGSLNTEAFF. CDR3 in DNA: TGTGCCAGCAGCCAATGGGGTAAGGGTAGTTTGAACACTGAAGCTTTCTTT.

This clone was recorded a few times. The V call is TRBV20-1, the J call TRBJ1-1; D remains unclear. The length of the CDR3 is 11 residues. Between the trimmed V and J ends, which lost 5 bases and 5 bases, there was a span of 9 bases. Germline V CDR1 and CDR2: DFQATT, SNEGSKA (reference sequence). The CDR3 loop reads CSAETTTEAFF. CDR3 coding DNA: TGCAGTGCTGAGACTACGACTGAAGCTTTCTTT.

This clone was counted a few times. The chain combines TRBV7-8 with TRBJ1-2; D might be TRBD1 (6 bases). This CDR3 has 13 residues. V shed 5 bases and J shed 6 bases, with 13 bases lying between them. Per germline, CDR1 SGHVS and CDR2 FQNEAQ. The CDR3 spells CASSPPTGNGYTF. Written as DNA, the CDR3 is TGTGCCAGCAGCCCCCCCACAGGGAATGGCTACACCTTC.

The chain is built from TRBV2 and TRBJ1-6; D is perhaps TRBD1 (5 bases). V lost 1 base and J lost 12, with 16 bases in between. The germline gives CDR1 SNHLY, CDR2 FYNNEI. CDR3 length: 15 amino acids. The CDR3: CASSEGLGGVGPLHF. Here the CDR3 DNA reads TGTGCCAGCAGTGAAGGCTTGGGGGGGGTAGGACCCCTCCACTTT.

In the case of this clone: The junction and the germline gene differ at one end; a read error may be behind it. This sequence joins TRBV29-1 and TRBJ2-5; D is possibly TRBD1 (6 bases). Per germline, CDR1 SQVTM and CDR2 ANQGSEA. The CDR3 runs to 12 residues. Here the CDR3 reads CSVRTDQEAQYF. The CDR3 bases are TGCAGCGTAAGGACAGACCAAGAGGCCCAGTACTTC.

The CDR3 DNA follows: TGTGCCAGCAGCTTAGAGGTAGGGACCTACTACTTC. This codes for CASSLEVGTYYF. This chain connects TRBV11-2 to TRBJ2-7; D possibly matches TRBD1 or TRBD2 (5 bases each). The germline CDR1 and CDR2 sequences are SGHAT and FQNNGV. The V end was cut by 0 bases, the J end by 13 bases, with 13 bases between. The CDR3 has 12 amino acids.

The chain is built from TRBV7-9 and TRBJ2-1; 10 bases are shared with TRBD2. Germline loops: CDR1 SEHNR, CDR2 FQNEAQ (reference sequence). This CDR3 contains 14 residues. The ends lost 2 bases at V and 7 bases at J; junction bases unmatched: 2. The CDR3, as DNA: TGTGCCAGCAGCTTAAGCGGGGGGGTTAATGAGCAGTTCTTC. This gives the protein CASSLSGGVNEQFF.

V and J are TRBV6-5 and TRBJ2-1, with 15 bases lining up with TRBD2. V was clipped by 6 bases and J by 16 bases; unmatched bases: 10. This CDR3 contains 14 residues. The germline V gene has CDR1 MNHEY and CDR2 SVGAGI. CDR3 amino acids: CASSPGLAGGIHFF. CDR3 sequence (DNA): TGTGCCAGCAGCCCCGGACTAGCGGGAGGGATTCACTTCTTC.

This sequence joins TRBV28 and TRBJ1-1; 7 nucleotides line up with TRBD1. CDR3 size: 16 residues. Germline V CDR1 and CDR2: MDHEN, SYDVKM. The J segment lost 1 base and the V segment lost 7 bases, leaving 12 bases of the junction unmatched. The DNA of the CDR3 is TGTGCCAGCAATACGCGGTTAGGGGGCGGGAACACTGAAGCTTTCTTT. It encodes CASNTRLGGGNTEAFF.

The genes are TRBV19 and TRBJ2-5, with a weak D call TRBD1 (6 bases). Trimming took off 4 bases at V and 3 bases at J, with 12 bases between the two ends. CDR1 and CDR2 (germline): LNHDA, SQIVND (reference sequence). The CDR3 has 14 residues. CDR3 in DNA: TGTGCCAGTAGTAGGGGGCCGGGCGAAGAGACCCAGTACTTC. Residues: CASSRGPGEETQYF.

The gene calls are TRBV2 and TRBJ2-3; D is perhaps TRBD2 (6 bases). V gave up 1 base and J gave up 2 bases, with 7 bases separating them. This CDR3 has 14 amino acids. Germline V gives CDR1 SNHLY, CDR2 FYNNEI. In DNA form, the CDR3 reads TGTGCCAGCAGTGAAGGGAGGGCCACAGATACGCAGTATTTT. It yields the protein CASSEGRATDTQYF.

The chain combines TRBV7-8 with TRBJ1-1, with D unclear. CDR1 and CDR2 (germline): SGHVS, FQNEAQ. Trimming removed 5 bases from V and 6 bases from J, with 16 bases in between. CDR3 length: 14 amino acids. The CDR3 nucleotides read TGTGCCAGCAGCCCAAAGGTGGATTTGTCTGAAGCTTTCTTT. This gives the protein CASSPKVDLSEAFF.

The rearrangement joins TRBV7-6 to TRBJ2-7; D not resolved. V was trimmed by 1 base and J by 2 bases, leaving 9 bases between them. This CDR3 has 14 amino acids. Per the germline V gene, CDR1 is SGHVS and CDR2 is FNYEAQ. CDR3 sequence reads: CASSLEGSTYEQYF. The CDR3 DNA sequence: TGTGCCAGCAGCTTAGAAGGGTCTACCTACGAGCAGTACTTC.

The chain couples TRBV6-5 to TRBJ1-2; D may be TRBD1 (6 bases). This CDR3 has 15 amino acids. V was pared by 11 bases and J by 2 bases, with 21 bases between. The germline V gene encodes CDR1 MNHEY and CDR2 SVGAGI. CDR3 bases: TGTGCCCTGCGCCGGGGGCGTCCCAAAAACTATGGCTACACCTTC. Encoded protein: CALRRGRPKNYGYTF.

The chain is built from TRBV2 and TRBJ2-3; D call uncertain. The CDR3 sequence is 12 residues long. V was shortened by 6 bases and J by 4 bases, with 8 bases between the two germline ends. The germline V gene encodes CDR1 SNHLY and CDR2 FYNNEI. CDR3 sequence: CASSVRADTQYF. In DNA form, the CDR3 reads TGTGCCAGCAGCGTTAGGGCAGATACGCAGTATTTT.

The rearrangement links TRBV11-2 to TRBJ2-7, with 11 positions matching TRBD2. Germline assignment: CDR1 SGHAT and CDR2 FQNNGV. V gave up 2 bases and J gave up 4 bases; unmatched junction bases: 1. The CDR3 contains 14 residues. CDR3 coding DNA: TGTGCCAGCAGCTTACTAGCGGGAGGATACGAGCAGTACTTC. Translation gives CASSLLAGGYEQYF. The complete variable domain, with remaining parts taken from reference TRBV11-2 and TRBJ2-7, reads EAGVAQSPRYKIIEKRQSVAFWCNPISGHATLYWYQQILGQGPKLLIQFQNNGVVDDSQLPKDRFSAERLKGVDSTLKIQPAKLEDSAVYLCASSLLAGGYEQYFGPGTRLTVT.

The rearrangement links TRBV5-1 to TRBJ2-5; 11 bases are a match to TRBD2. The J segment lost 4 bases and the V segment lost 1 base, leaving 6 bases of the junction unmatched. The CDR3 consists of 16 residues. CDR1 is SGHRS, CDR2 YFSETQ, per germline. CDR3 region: CASSLPSGGRRETQYF. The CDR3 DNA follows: TGCGCCAGCAGCTTGCCTAGCGGGGGGCGTCGAGAGACCCAGTACTTC.

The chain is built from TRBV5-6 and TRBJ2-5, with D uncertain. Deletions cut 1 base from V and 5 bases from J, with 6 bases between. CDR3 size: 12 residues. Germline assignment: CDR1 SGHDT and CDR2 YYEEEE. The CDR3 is CASSLIEETQYF. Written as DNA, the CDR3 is TGTGCCAGCAGCTTGATTGAGGAGACCCAGTACTTC.